The clone carrying this T cell receptor (beta chain) was picked up a small number of times. Other DNA sequences in this sample translate to the same CDR3. This CDR3 is 14 amino acids long. V lost 4 bases and J lost 4, with 14 bases in between. The germline V gene encodes CDR1 SGHRS and CDR2 YFSETQ. Adult donors, all healthy and HIV-negative, had no recent acute infections or vaccinations. Donors comprised only Caucasian adults living in Nashville, Tennessee. Libraries were prepared by immunoSEQ multiplex PCR; TCRdb keeps only in-frame clonotypes and omits some of them. The table has about 980,000 clones, 76% seen once. This record belongs to a study of shared clonotypes between healthy human individuals.

This chain connects TRBV5-1 to TRBJ2-5, with TRBD2 as a possible D gene (7 bases). What was sequenced was memory CD4+ T cells sorted from blood. The subset is: CD45RA-negative fraction. This sequence originates from a man aged 18-30 years in good health. The CDR3 DNA reads TGCGCCAGCAGCCCAACGGGGGGCCGAGAGACCCAGTACTTC. It is translated as CASSPTGGRETQYF.